These 9 T cell receptor beta chains originate from one sample sequenced in a study of blood T cell repertoires in COVID-19. Assay: immunoSEQ multiplex PCR; the TCRdb copy retains only in-frame clones and omits some. Among approximately 260,000 clones listed, roughly 87% were seen once. Sequencing input: peripheral blood. The receptors originated from a woman aged 40 to 50 who had recovered from COVID-19.

The chain joins TRBV7-8 to TRBJ2-3, with D perhaps matching TRBD2 (6 bases). Deletions cut 3 bases from V and 2 bases from J, with 12 bases between. Germline assignment: CDR1 SGHVS and CDR2 FQNEAQ. The CDR3 covers 15 residues. The CDR3 region has the DNA TGTGCCAGCAGCTTCCTAGCGCAGATCACAGATACGCAGTATTTT. Its translation is CASSFLAQITDTQYF. Combining the CDR3 with reference TRBV7-8 and TRBJ2-3 gives the whole variable domain GAGVSQSPRYKVAKRGQDVALRCDPISGHVSLFWYQQALGQGPEFLTYFQNEAQLDKSGLPSDRFFAERPEGSVSTLKIQRTQQEDSAVYLCASSFLAQITDTQYFGPGTRLTVL.

V gene TRBV9 combines with J gene TRBJ2-1, with D perhaps matching TRBD1 (5 bases). V lost 1 base to trimming and J lost 9 bases, with 17 bases between them. Germline V gene sequence: CDR1 SGDLS, CDR2 YYNGEE. The CDR3 has 15 amino acids. The CDR3 spells CASSVSWGGRTEQFF. The DNA of the CDR3 is TGTGCCAGCAGCGTATCCTGGGGCGGTAGGACTGAGCAGTTCTTC. The full variable domain, in which reference TRBV9 and TRBJ2-1 provide the parts outside the CDR3, is DSGVTQTPKHLITATGQRVTLRCSPRSGDLSVYWYQQSLDQGLQFLIQYYNGEERAKGNILERFSAQQFPDLHSELNLSSLELGDSALYFCASSVSWGGRTEQFFGPGTRLTVL.

CDR3 region: CASRDRGLGQPQHF. Written as DNA, the CDR3 is TGTGCCAGCAGGGACAGGGGTTTAGGTCAGCCCCAGCATTTT. The V and J genes are TRBV2 and TRBJ1-5, with TRBD1 matching 9 bases. Per germline, CDR1 SNHLY and CDR2 FYNNEI. CDR3 size: 14 residues. J lost 6 bases, V lost 6 bases, and 6 bases had no gene match.

The count of this clone is one. This sequence joins TRBV29-1 and TRBJ1-4; perhaps TRBD1 as D (5 bases). V gave up 6 bases and J gave up 3 bases, with 11 bases separating them. The CDR3 has 13 residues. From germline, CDR1 is SQVTM and CDR2 ANQGSEA. CDR3 region: CSVGGLSNEKLFF. CDR3 DNA: TGCAGCGTGGGGGGGTTGTCTAATGAAAAACTGTTTTTT.

V gene TRBV27 combines with J gene TRBJ2-1; D remains unclear. The V gene lost 5 bases and the J gene lost 10 bases, with 12 bases spanning the gap. The CDR3 extends over 12 amino acids. CDR1 and CDR2 (germline): MNHEY, SMNVEV (reference sequence). This chain's CDR3 is CASSPRRSEQFF. The DNA of the CDR3 is TGTGCCAGCAGTCCCCGGAGAAGCGAGCAGTTCTTC.

V is TRBV4-1 and J is TRBJ1-5, with D unclear. CDR1 and CDR2 from the germline V gene are MGHRA and YSYEKL. The V gene lost 0 bases and the J gene lost 7 bases, with 7 bases spanning the gap. CDR3 length: 13 residues. The CDR3 coding sequence is TGCGCCAGCAGCCAAGATTCCGGGCAGCCCCAGCATTTT. This encodes CASSQDSGQPQHF.

V gene TRBV28 combines with J gene TRBJ2-1; D is perhaps TRBD1 (5 bases). Germline assignment: CDR1 MDHEN and CDR2 SYDVKM. V was clipped by 2 bases and J by 2 bases, with 7 bases between them. The CDR3 contains 14 residues. CDR3 bases: TGTGCCAGCAGTTTACCAGGGACCTACAATGAGCAGTTCTTC. It translates to CASSLPGTYNEQFF.

The J gene is TRBJ1-1, the V gene TRBV14, with unresolved D. The CDR3 has 14 amino acids. Germline V gene data show CDR1 as SGHDN and CDR2 as FVKESK. V shed 1 base and J shed 3 bases, with 9 bases lying between them. The CDR3 DNA is TGTGCCAGCAGCCAAGTGCGAGGGTACACTGAAGCTTTCTTT. Translated, it gives CASSQVRGYTEAFF.

This chain uses TRBV15 with TRBJ1-1; 8 positions agree with TRBD1. Germline V gives CDR1 LNHNV, CDR2 YYDKDF (reference sequence). With V trimmed by 5 bases and J by 2 bases, 4 bases remained unmatched. There are 14 residues in the CDR3. The CDR3 reads CATSRDRGNTEAFF. The CDR3 bases are TGTGCCACCAGCCGTGACAGGGGTAACACTGAAGCTTTCTTT. The full variable domain, its missing parts supplied by reference TRBV15 and TRBJ1-1, is DAMVIQNPRYQVTQFGKPVTLSCSQTLNHNVMYWYQQKSSQAPKLLFHYYDKDFNNEADTPDNFQSRRPNTSFCFLDIRSPGLGDTAMYLCATSRDRGNTEAFFGQGTRLTVV.